The clone carrying this T cell receptor beta chain was found many times. Its specificity is unknown. RNA transcripts yielded amplified TCR beta CDR3 regions. After a first-round RT-PCR with HTBI primers, a second-round multiplex PCR was run. TCRdb processed the multiplex PCR reads anew with MiXCR; each CDR3 protein has one entry. The sample carries roughly 500,000 distinct CDR3 sequences, 13% to 15% recorded once. These data originate in a study of Graves' ophthalmopathy and Graves' hyperthyroidism. Other autoimmune diseases, uncontrolled infections, pregnancy or lactation ruled patients out of participation. Study observations and caveats: Blood also carried most expanded thyroid clonotypes exceeding 0.001 frequency.

The germline V gene has CDR1 MNHEY and CDR2 SVGAGI. This CDR3 contains 14 residues. The V gene lost 4 bases and the J gene lost 5 bases, with 14 bases spanning the gap. The gene calls are TRBV6-5 and TRBJ1-1, with D possibly being TRBD1 (5 bases). The sample comprised blood. This TCR derives from a woman aged 25 to 45 with Graves' ophthalmopathy. The CDR3 sequence: CASSSVGKGTEAFF. The CDR3 DNA reads TGTGCCAGCAGTTCGGTCGGTAAGGGGACTGAAGCTTTCTTT.